Following are 10 T cell receptor beta chains from one sample sequenced in a study of graft-versus-host responses after intestinal transplantation. The assay was immunoSEQ multiplex PCR, and TCRdb's table has in-frame clones only and misses some. Among about 50,000 clones, 85% to 95% were seen once, and the ten largest hold 2% to 2.5%. For these TCRs, the target antigens are not known. This specimen consisted of unstimulated CD4+ T cells sorted from spleen or lymph node cells, obtained before transplant. These receptors all come from a human donor who was the organ donor for an intestinal transplant.

The chain couples TRBV28 to TRBJ2-4, with D unclear. Trimming removed 5 bases at V and 8 bases at J, with 7 bases between. CDR3 length: 11 residues. Germline V gene lookup returns CDR1 MDHEN and CDR2 SYDVKM. This CDR3 is CASSAWDIQYF. DNA of the CDR3: TGTGCCAGCAGTGCCTGGGACATTCAGTACTTC.

The rearrangement uses TRBV9 and TRBJ2-3; the D is unclear. The CDR3 has 14 residues. Trimming left V 0 bases short and J 7 bases short, with 12 bases between. In germline, CDR1 is SGDLS, CDR2 YYNGEE. The CDR3 spells CASSVAPSSHTQYF. CDR3 nucleotides: TGTGCCAGCAGCGTAGCCCCTTCGAGTCATACGCAGTATTTT.

The chain links TRBV7-9 to TRBJ2-3; the match to TRBD2 covers 7 bases. CDR1 is SEHNR, CDR2 FQNEAQ, per germline (reference sequence). This CDR3 comprises 15 residues. J gave up 2 bases and V 5 bases, and 7 bases lay outside the gene matches. CDR3 region: CASSISGLITDTQYF. Here the CDR3 DNA reads TGTGCCAGCAGCATTAGCGGGTTAATCACAGATACGCAGTATTTT. The full variable domain, with the rest looked up from reference TRBV7-9 and TRBJ2-3, is DTGVSQNPRHKITKRGQNVTFRCDPISEHNRLYWYRQTLGQGPEFLTYFQNEAQLEKSRLLSDRFSAERPKGSFSTLEIQRTEQGDSAMYLCASSISGLITDTQYFGPGTRLTVL.

The chain joins TRBV7-2 to TRBJ2-3, with TRBD1 as a possible D gene (6 bases). This CDR3 is 15 amino acids long. The V end lost 2 bases, the J end lost 8 bases, and 17 bases lay between the germline ends. The germline V gene encodes CDR1 SGHTA and CDR2 FQGNSA. CDR3 in amino acids: CASSLPGPGAGTQYF. The CDR3 coding sequence is TGTGCCAGCAGCTTACCGGGACCAGGGGCAGGTACGCAGTATTTT.

V gene TRBV4-2 combines with J gene TRBJ1-2; 11 bases fit TRBD1. Germline values: CDR1 LGHNA, CDR2 YNFKEQ. The CDR3 has 15 residues. The V gene end was trimmed by 2 bases and the J gene end by 2 bases; junction bases not matched to a gene: 1. CDR3 residues: CASSQRTGGNYGYTF. The CDR3 DNA sequence: TGTGCCAGCAGCCAAAGGACAGGGGGCAACTATGGCTACACCTTC.

This chain joins TRBV10-3 and TRBJ2-2; 10 nucleotides agree with TRBD2. The V gene's germline CDR1 is ENHRY and CDR2 SYGVKD. The trim removed 0 bases at V and 0 bases at J, leaving 7 bases unmatched. The CDR3 contains 19 residues. CDR3 bases: TGTGCCATCAGTGAGTCGGCCCTAGCGGGAGCCCCGAACACCGGGGAGCTGTTTTTT. Residues: CAISESALAGAPNTGELFF.

V and J are TRBV5-4 and TRBJ1-2; TRBD1 might be the D (6 bases). The CDR3 contains 17 residues. V dropped 0 bases and J dropped 5 bases, with 20 bases sitting between them. The germline V gene has CDR1 SGHNT and CDR2 YYREEE (reference sequence). Written as DNA, the CDR3 is TGTGCCAGCAGCTTGGTCGGGGGGGGCCGCTTCACATATGGCTACACCTTC. Translated, it gives CASSLVGGGRFTYGYTF.

The J gene is TRBJ2-3, the V gene TRBV19, with TRBD2 as a possible D gene (5 bases). Trimming stripped 3 bases from V and 2 bases from J, with 12 bases between. The germline V gene has CDR1 LNHDA and CDR2 SQIVND (reference sequence). CDR3 length: 15 amino acids. The CDR3 bases are TGTGCCAGTAGTATCATGGGTAGCGACACAGATACGCAGTATTTT. It codes for CASSIMGSDTDTQYF.

A single count supports this clone. This chain uses TRBV6-6 with TRBJ1-1; D is unclear. The CDR3 runs 13 residues. Per germline, CDR1 MNHNY and CDR2 SVGAGI (reference sequence). Trimming left V 8 bases short and J 0 bases short, with 10 bases between. For the CDR3, the DNA is TGTGCCAGCCGGTGGGCTATGAACACTGAAGCTTTCTTT. It specifies CASRWAMNTEAFF.

The V and J genes are TRBV11-2 and TRBJ2-7, with 10 bases fitting TRBD2. Trimming removed 5 bases from V and 3 bases from J; junction bases left unmatched: 7. Germline CDR1 SGHAT, CDR2 FQNNGV. The CDR3 covers 15 residues. The CDR3 sequence is CASSPSLAGVYEQYF. CDR3 DNA: TGTGCCAGCAGCCCCAGTCTAGCGGGAGTCTACGAGCAGTACTTC.